The rows below give T cell receptor beta chains drawn from one sample of a study of T cells in Graves' hyperthyroidism and ophthalmopathy. Each CDR3 protein is one row after TCRdb ran MiXCR on the multiplex PCR reads. The sample holds more than 300,000 distinct CDR3 sequences, approximately 15% seen once. The specimen was blood. These receptors all come from a woman between 55 and 75 years old with Graves' hyperthyroidism. CDR3s include the opening cysteine and the closing phenylalanine or tryptophan. The order of the fields is clone size, J gene, V gene, CDR3 protein. Clone size is given for some rows only: seen once, a few or many times, or a class if the clone is expanded.

size: many; J: TRBJ1-5; V: TRBV5-1; CDR3: CASSLGGYGQPQHF
size: many; J: TRBJ2-1; V: TRBV5-6; CDR3: CASSWGGLAGAREQFF
size: many; J: TRBJ1-1; V: TRBV6-1; CDR3: CASSVQRTTEAFF
size: few; J: TRBJ2-1; V: TRBV14; CDR3: CASSPGLAGKQFF
size: many; J: TRBJ2-5; V: TRBV20-1; CDR3: CSARAAGQETQYF
size: few; J: TRBJ1-6; V: TRBV9; CDR3: CASSASTALLGSPLHF
size: .; J: TRBJ1-1; V: TRBV15; CDR3: CATSRRGQGRLNTEAFF
size: many; J: TRBJ1-1; V: TRBV15; CDR3: CATSSRQQTEAFF
size: many; J: TRBJ1-1; V: TRBV6-1; CDR3: CASRPLEAFF
size: many; J: TRBJ1-4; V: TRBV11-3; CDR3: CASSLKAIEKLFF
size: many; J: TRBJ1-2; V: TRBV29-1; CDR3: CSVENFGPTYGYTF
size: many; J: TRBJ2-1; V: TRBV11-3; CDR3: CASSLMGLGIGVQFF
size: .; J: TRBJ2-1; V: TRBV10-3; CDR3: CATTTSPGRGEQFF
size: few; J: TRBJ2-7; V: TRBV20-1; CDR3: CSARELYEQYF
size: .; J: TRBJ2-6; V: TRBV5-1; CDR3: CASSGTVGGANVLTF
size: many; J: TRBJ2-1; V: TRBV11-3; CDR3: CASSLNRGSYNEQFF
size: many; J: TRBJ2-1; V: TRBV29-1; CDR3: CSVGQIDSYNEQFF
size: .; J: TRBJ1-5; V: TRBV7-3; CDR3: CASSKYRDRGHNQPQHF